A single sample gave rise to the 9 T cell receptor beta chains below, sequenced in a study of blood T cell repertoires in COVID-19. Some clones are missing from TCRdb's copy, which holds only in-frame ones; the method was immunoSEQ multiplex PCR. There are about 220,000 clones in the sample; about 78% occur only once, and 7% to 8.5% lies in the top ten. The sequenced sample was peripheral blood. These receptors came from an older woman with acute or convalescent COVID-19.

In this sample, this clone turned up many times. The chain carries TRBV18 and TRBJ2-7; 9 positions agree with TRBD2. The germline gives CDR1 KGHSH, CDR2 LQKENI. This CDR3 contains 16 residues. V was clipped by 0 bases and J by 6 bases; unmatched bases: 9. The CDR3: CASSPPAGGSYGEQYF. CDR3 DNA: TGTGCCAGCTCACCACCGGCGGGGGGGAGCTATGGCGAGCAGTACTTC.

The CDR3 here is CASSLGRGTNTEAFF. CDR3 nucleotide sequence: TGCGCCAGCAGCTTGGGACGGGGGACCAACACTGAAGCTTTCTTT. The gene calls are TRBV5-1 and TRBJ1-1; tentatively, D is TRBD1 (5 bases). This CDR3 region has 15 residues. Trimming removed 0 bases at V and 2 bases at J, with 11 bases between. The germline gives CDR1 SGHRS, CDR2 YFSETQ.

The V and J genes are TRBV7-6 and TRBJ1-4; 8 bases agree with TRBD1. The CDR3 loop spans 14 amino acids. V was clipped by 5 bases and J by 8 bases; unmatched bases: 7. The germline V gene has CDR1 SGHVS and CDR2 FNYEAQ. CDR3 protein: CASSDGQGGEKLFF. The CDR3, as DNA: TGTGCCAGCAGCGACGGACAGGGTGGGGAAAAACTGTTTTTT.

The V gene is TRBV4-1, the J gene TRBJ1-4, with D hard to call. The CDR3 runs to 15 residues. CDR1 and CDR2 (germline): MGHRA, YSYEKL. The V and J ends lost 3 bases and 8 bases respectively, with 16 bases between them. The CDR3 sequence: CASSQDRPPREKLFF. The CDR3 nucleotides read TGCGCCAGCAGCCAGGATCGGCCCCCGAGGGAAAAACTGTTTTTT.

The gene calls are TRBV5-1 and TRBJ2-1; possibly TRBD2 for D (6 bases). The germline gives CDR1 SGHRS, CDR2 YFSETQ. Trimming cost V 1 base and J 3 bases, with 8 bases left between them. This CDR3 is built from 14 residues. Here the CDR3 DNA reads TGCGCCAGCAGCTTGACTAGCCGCTACAATGAGCAGTTCTTC. Translating it yields CASSLTSRYNEQFF.

This sequence joins TRBV4-2 and TRBJ1-6; D is unclear. Germline CDR1 is LGHNA and CDR2 is YNFKEQ. The CDR3 is 17 amino acids. V lost 4 bases and J 7 bases, leaving 20 bases between the germline ends. The chain's CDR3 is CASSPEVTGSGNSPLHF. The CDR3 bases are TGTGCCAGCAGCCCGGAGGTGACGGGGAGTGGGAATTCACCCCTCCACTTT.

The V gene is TRBV29-1, the J gene TRBJ2-7; D gene uncertain. The V end lost 5 bases, the J end lost 3 bases, and 11 bases lay between the germline ends. CDR1 is SQVTM and CDR2 is ANQGSEA in the germline V gene. The CDR3 spans 12 residues. CDR3 DNA sequence: TGCAGCGTTCGTACGCGCGGCTACGAGCAGTACTTC. Its translation is CSVRTRGYEQYF.

The gene calls are TRBV11-2 and TRBJ2-5; 11 bases match TRBD2. In germline, CDR1 is SGHAT, CDR2 FQNNGV. Germline trimming cut 1 base from V and 5 bases from J; bases unmatched to any gene: 6. The length of the CDR3 is 16 residues. The CDR3 sequence is CASSLAQLAGVETQYF. As DNA, the CDR3 is TGTGCCAGCAGCTTAGCTCAACTAGCGGGGGTGGAGACCCAGTACTTC.

The rearrangement uses TRBV9 and TRBJ2-3; no clear D gene. The CDR3 spans 16 residues. CDR1 and CDR2 from the germline V gene are SGDLS and YYNGEE. Trimming stripped 0 bases from V and 3 bases from J, with 14 bases between. The CDR3 nucleotides read TGTGCCAGCAGCGTAGCCCCCAATCTAGGAACAGATACGCAGTATTTT. Translated: CASSVAPNLGTDTQYF.